This T cell receptor (beta chain) originates from a study of cytomegalovirus exposure and HLA in healthy donors. Germline V gives CDR1 ENHRY, CDR2 SYGVKD. V lost 4 bases and J lost 5; bases outside the gene matches: 5. The CDR3 loop spans 16 amino acids. PCR involved 60 Vbeta and 13 Jbeta primers. The data were produced by immunoSEQ multiplex PCR, yet TCRdb's version contains in-frame clones alone and is incomplete. This sample has 85,000 to 100,000 clones, with around nine tenths found just once. This receptor was identified in a man aged 25-45 years in good health and CMV-seropositive. Sequencing was done on a sample of PBMCs. The V gene is TRBV10-3, the J gene TRBJ2-3; 14 bases are a match to TRBD2. The CDR3 sequence: CAISGGLAGVKDTQYF. The CDR3, as DNA: TGTGCCATCAGTGGGGGACTAGCGGGAGTGAAAGATACGCAGTATTTT.